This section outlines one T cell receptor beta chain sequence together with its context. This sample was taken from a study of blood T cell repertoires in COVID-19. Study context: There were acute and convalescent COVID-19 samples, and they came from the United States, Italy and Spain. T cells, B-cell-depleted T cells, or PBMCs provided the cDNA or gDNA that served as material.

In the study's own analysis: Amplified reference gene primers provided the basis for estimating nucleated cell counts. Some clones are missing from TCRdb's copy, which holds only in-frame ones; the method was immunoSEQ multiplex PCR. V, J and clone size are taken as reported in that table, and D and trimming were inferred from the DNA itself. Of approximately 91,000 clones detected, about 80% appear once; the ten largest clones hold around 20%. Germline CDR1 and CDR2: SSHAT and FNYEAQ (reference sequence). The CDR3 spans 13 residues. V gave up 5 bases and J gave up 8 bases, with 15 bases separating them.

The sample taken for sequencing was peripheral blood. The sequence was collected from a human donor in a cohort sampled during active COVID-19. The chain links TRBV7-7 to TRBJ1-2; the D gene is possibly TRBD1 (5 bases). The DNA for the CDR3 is TGTGCCAGCAGCCCGGCCGCGGGGGACGGCTACACCTTC. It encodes CASSPAAGDGYTF.